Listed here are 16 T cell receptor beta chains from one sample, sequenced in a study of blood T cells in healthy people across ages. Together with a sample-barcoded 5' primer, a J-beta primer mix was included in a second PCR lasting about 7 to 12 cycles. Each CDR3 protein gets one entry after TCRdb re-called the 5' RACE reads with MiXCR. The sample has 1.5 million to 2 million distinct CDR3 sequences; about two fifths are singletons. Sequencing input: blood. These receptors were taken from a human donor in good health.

CDR3 loop: CASSWTSTRETQYF. CDR3 DNA sequence: TGTGCCAGCAGTTGGACTAGCACTCGGGAGACCCAGTACTTC. The chain has TRBV7-2 and TRBJ2-5, with 8 bases fitting TRBD2. V was clipped by 6 bases and J by 5 bases; unmatched bases: 8. Looked up from germline, CDR1 is SGHTA and CDR2 is FQGNSA. This CDR3 contains 14 residues. The whole variable domain, remainder taken from reference TRBV7-2 and TRBJ2-5, is GAGVSQSPSNKVTEKGKDVELRCDPISGHTALYWYRQSLGQGLEFLIYFQGNSAPDKSGLPSDRFSAERTGGSVSTLTIQRTQQEDSAVYLCASSWTSTRETQYFGPGTRLLVL.

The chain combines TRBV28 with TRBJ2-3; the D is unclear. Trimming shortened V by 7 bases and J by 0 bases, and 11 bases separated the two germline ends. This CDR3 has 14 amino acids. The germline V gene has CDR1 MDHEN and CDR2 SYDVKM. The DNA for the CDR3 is TGTGCCAGCATGAGGCCTCAAAGCACAGATACGCAGTATTTT. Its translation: CASMRPQSTDTQYF.

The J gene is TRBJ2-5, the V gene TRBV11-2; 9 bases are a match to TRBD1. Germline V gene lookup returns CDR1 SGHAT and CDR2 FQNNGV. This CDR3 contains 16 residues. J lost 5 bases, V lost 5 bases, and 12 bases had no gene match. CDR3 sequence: CASSALTGGDRETQYF. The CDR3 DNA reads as TGTGCCAGCAGCGCCTTGACAGGGGGGGATCGTGAGACCCAGTACTTC.

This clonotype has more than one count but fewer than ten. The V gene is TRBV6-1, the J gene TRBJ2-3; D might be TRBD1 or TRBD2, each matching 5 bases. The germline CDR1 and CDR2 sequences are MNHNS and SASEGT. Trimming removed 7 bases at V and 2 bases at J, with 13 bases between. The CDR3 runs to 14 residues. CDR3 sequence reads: CASTEGRTTDTQYF. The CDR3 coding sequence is TGTGCCAGCACAGAGGGGCGGACCACAGATACGCAGTATTTT.

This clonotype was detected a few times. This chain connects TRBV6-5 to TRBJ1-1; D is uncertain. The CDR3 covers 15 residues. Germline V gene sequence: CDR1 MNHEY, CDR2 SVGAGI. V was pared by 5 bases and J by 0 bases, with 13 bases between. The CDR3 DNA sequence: TGTGCCAGCAGTCCCTCAAGCGCAGTGAACACTGAAGCTTTCTTT. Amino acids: CASSPSSAVNTEAFF.

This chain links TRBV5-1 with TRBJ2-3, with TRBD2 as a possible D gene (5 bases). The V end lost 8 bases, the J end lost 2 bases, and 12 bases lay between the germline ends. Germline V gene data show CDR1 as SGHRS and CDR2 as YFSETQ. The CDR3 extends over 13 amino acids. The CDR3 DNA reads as TGCGCCAGTGTCCGGAGGCCCACAGATACGCAGTATTTT. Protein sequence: CASVRRPTDTQYF.

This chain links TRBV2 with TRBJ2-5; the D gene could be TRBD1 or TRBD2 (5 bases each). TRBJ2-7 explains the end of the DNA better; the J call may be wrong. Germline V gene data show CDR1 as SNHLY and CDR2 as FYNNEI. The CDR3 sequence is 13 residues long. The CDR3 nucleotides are TGTGCCAGCAGGGTTGGGACCGTAGCCGAGCAGTACTTC. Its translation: CASRVGTVAEQYF.

The CDR3 sequence is CASSQERIVRGVV. The CDR3 DNA sequence: TGCGCCAGCAGCCAAGAAAGGATAGTTCGCGGGGTCGTC. The J gene is TRBJ2-7, the V gene TRBV4-1, with D perhaps matching TRBD2 (6 bases). The CDR3 length is 13 residues. The germline gives CDR1 MGHRA, CDR2 YSYEKL.

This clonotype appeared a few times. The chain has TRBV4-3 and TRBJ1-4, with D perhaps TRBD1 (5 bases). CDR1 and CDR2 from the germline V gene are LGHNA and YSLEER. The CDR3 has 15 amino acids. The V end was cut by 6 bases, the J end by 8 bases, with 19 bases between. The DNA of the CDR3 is TGCGCCAGCAGTTTGCGTTCCGGGGCTGGAGAAAAACTGTTTTTT. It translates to CASSLRSGAGEKLFF.

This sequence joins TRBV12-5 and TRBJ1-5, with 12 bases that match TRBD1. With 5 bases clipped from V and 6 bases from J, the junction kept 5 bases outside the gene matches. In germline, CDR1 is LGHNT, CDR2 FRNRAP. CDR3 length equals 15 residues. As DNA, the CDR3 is TGTGCTAGTGGTCCGGGGACAGGGGGCGGTCAGCCCCAGCATTTT. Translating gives CASGPGTGGGQPQHF.

CDR3 residues: CSASFGGETQYF. The CDR3 DNA follows: TGCAGTGCTAGTTTTGGCGGAGAGACCCAGTACTTC. The rearrangement links TRBV20-1 to TRBJ2-5; D is unclear. V gave up 3 bases and J gave up 4 bases, with 9 bases separating them. Germline V CDR1 and CDR2: DFQATT, SNEGSKA (reference sequence). The CDR3 sequence is 12 residues long.

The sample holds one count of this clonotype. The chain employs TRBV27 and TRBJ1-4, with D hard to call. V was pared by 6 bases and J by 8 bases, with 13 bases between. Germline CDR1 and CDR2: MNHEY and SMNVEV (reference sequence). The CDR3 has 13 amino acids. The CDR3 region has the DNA TGTGCCAGCAGCGGACGCGGTCGGGAAAAACTGTTTTTT. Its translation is CASSGRGREKLFF. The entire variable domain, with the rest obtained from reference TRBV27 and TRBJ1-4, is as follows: EAQVTQNPRYLITVTGKKLTVTCSQNMNHEYMSWYRQDPGLGLRQIYYSMNVEVTDKGDVPEGYKVSRKEKRNFPLILESPSPNQTSLYFCASSGRGREKLFFGSGTQLSVL.

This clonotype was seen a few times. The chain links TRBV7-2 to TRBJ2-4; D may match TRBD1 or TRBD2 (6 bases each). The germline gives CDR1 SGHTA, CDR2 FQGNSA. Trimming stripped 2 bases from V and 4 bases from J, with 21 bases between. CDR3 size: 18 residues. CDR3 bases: TGTGCCAGCAGCTTACATGGTGGGGTCGGGGGCTTTAAAAACATTCAGTACTTC. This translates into CASSLHGGVGGFKNIQYF.

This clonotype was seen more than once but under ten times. The CDR3 DNA is TGTGCCAGCAGCCCCGTGGCGAGCAAGTATGGCTACACCTTC. This translates into CASSPVASKYGYTF. The chain employs TRBV7-2 and TRBJ1-2; D unresolved. V lost 5 bases, J lost 5 bases, and 15 bases lay in between. This CDR3 spans 14 amino acids. In germline, CDR1 is SGHTA, CDR2 FQGNSA.

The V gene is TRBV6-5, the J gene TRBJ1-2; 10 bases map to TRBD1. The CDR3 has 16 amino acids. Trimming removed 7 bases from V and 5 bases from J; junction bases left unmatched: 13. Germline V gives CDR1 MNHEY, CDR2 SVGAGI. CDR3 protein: CASTGRAGQGLYGYTF. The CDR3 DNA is TGTGCCAGCACTGGTAGAGCGGGACAGGGGTTGTATGGCTACACCTTC.

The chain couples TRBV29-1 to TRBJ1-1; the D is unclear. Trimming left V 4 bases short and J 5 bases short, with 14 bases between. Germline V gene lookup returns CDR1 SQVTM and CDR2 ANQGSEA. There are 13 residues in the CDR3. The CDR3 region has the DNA TGCAGCGTTGCCTATGGCCGTTATACTGAAGCTTTCTTT. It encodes CSVAYGRYTEAFF. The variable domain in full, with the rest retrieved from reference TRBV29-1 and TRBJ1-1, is SAVISQKPSRDICQRGTSLTIQCQVDSQVTMMFWYRQQPGQSLTLIATANQGSEATYESGFVIDKFPISRPNLTFSTLTVSNMSPEDSSIYLCSVAYGRYTEAFFGQGTRLTVV.